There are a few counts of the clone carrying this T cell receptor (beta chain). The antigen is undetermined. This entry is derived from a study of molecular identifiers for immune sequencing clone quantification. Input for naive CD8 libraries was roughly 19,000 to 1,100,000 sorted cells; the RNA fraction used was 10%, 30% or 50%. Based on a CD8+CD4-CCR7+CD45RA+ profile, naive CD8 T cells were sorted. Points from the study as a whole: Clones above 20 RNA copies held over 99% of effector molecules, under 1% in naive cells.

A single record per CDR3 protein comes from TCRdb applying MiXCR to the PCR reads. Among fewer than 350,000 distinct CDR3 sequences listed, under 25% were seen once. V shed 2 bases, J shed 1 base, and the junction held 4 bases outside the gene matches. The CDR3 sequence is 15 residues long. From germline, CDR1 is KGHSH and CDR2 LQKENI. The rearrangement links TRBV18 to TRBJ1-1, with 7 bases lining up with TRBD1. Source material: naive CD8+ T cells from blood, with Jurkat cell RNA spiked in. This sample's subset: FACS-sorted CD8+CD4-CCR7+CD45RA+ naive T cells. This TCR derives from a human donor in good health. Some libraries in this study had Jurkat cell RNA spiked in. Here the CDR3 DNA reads TGTGCCAGCTCACCAGGGGACAGTAGGAACACTGAAGCTTTCTTT. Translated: CASSPGDSRNTEAFF.